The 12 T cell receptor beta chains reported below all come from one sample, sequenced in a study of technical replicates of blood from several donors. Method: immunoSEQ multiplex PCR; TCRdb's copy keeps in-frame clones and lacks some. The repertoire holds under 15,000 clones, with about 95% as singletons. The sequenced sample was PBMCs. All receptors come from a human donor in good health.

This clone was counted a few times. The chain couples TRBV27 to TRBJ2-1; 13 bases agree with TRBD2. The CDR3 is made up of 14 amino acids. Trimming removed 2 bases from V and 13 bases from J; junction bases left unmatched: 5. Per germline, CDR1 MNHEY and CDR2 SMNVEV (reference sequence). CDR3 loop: CASSLTSGRARQFF. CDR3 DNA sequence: TGTGCCAGCAGTTTAACTAGCGGGAGGGCTCGACAGTTCTTC.

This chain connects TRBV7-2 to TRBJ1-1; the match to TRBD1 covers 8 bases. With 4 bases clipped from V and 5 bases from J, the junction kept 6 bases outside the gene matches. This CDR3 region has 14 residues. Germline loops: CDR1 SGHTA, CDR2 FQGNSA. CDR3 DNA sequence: TGTGCCAGCAGCTACAACAGGGGGAGGACTGAAGCTTTCTTT. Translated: CASSYNRGRTEAFF. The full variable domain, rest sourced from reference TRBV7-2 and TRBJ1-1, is GAGVSQSPSNKVTEKGKDVELRCDPISGHTALYWYRQSLGQGLEFLIYFQGNSAPDKSGLPSDRFSAERTGGSVSTLTIQRTQQEDSAVYLCASSYNRGRTEAFFGQGTRLTVV.

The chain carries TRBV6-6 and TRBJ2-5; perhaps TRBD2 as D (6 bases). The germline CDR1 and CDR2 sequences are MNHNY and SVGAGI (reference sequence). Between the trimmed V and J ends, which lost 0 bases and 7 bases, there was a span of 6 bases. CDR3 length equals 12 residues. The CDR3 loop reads CASSYSGGTQYF. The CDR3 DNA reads TGTGCCAGCAGTTACTCGGGGGGGACCCAGTACTTC.

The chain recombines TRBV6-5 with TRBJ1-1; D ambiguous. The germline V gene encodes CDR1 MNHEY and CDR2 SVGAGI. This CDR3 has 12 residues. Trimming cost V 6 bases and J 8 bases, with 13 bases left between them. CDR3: CASSLGGSEAFF. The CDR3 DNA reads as TGTGCCAGCAGCCTGGGCGGGTCAGAAGCTTTCTTT.

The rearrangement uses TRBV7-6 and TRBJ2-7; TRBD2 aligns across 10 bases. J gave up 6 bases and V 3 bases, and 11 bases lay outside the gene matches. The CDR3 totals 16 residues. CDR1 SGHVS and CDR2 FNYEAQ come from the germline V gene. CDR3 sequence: CASSFPGLAGVGEQYF. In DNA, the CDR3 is TGTGCCAGCAGCTTCCCCGGGCTAGCGGGAGTCGGCGAGCAGTACTTC.

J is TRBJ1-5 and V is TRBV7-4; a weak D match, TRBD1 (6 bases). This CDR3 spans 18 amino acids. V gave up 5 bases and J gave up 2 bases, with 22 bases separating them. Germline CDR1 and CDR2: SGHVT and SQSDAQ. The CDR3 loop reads CASSQERGKGFRNQPQHF. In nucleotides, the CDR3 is TGTGCCAGCAGCCAAGAGAGGGGGAAGGGGTTTCGCAATCAGCCCCAGCATTTT.

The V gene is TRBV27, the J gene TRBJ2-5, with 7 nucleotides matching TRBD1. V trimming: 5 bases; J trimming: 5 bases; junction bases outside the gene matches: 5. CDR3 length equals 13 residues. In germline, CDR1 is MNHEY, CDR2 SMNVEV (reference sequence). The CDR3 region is CASSTGQRETQYF. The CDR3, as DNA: TGTGCCAGCAGTACGGGACAGAGGGAGACCCAGTACTTC.

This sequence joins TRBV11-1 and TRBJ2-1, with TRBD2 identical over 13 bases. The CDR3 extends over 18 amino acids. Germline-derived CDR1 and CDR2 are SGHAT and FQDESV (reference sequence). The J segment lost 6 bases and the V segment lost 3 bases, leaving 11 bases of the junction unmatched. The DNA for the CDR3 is TGTGCCAGCAGCTTTGTCGCGCTGGGGACTAGCGGGACCAATGAGCAGTTCTTC. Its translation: CASSFVALGTSGTNEQFF. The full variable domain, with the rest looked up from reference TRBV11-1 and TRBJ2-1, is EAEVAQSPRYKITEKSQAVAFWCDPISGHATLYWYRQILGQGPELLVQFQDESVVDDSQLPKDRFSAERLKGVDSTLKIQPAELGDSAMYLCASSFVALGTSGTNEQFFGPGTRLTVL.

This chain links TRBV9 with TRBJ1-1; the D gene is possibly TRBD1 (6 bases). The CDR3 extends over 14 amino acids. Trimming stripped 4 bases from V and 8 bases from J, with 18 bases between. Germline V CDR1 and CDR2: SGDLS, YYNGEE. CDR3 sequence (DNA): TGTGCCAGCAGCCCCCCGGCCCTCGGGACAGAAGCTTTCTTT. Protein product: CASSPPALGTEAFF.

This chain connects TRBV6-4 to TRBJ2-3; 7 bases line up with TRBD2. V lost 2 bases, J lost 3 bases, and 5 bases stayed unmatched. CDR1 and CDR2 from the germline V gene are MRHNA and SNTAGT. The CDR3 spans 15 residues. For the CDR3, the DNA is TGTGCCAGCAGTGACGGGACTACCGGGACAGATACGCAGTATTTT. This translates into CASSDGTTGTDTQYF.

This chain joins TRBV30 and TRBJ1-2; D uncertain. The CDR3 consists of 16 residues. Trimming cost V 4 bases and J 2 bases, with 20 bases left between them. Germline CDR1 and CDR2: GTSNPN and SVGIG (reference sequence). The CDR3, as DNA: TGTGCCTGGACCCAGACGCTGCGACAACCGAACTATGGCTACACCTTC. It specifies CAWTQTLRQPNYGYTF. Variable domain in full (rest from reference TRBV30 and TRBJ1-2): SQTIHQWPATLVQPVGSPLSLECTVEGTSNPNLYWYRQAAGRGLQLLFYSVGIGQISSEVPQNLSASRPQDRQFILSSKKLLLSDSGFYLCAWTQTLRQPNYGYTFGSGTRLTVV.

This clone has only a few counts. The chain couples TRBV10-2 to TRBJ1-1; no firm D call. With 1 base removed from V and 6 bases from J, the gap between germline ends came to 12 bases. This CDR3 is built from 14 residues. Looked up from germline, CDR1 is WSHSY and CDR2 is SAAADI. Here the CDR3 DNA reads TGCGCCAGCAGTGAGTATCCAGTCTCTCCTGAAGCTTTCTTT. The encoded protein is CASSEYPVSPEAFF.